This T cell receptor (beta chain) appears in the sequencing data of a study of shared clonotypes between healthy human individuals. Study observations and caveats: The sampled material consisted only of blood, and tissue repertoires are likely to differ.

Assay used: immunoSEQ multiplex PCR; TCRdb lists only in-frame clones, some missing. This table has 550,000 to 750,000 clones, 92% appearing once. Regarding this clone: As yet, its antigen is unknown.

Positive CCR7 selection of CD45RO-negative cells yielded the naive CD8 cells, and terminally differentiated effector memory CD45RA+ cells were excluded. Nashville, Tennessee was home to all donors, who were Caucasian adults. The source material was naive CD8+ T cells sorted from blood. The TCR originated in a man aged 25-40 years in good health.

CDR3 region: CASSPFLASDHEQFF. The CDR3 DNA sequence: TGCGCCAGCAGCCCCTTTCTGGCTAGCGACCATGAGCAGTTCTTC. The chain combines TRBV4-1 with TRBJ2-1, with D perhaps matching TRBD2 (6 bases). Germline CDR1 reads MGHRA; CDR2 reads YSYEKL. This CDR3 spans 15 amino acids. The germline V and J ends were trimmed by 4 bases and 8 bases, with 18 bases remaining between them.